This T cell receptor beta chain was profiled in a study of OX40 agonist ivuxolimab in advanced cancers. Turning to the study itself: An agonistic anti-OX40 (CD134) antibody, ivuxolimab, was used to treat the patients.

Data came from immunoSEQ multiplex PCR; TCRdb stores just in-frame clones and leaves some out. Of approximately 92,000 clones in the sample, more than 95% were seen once. Of note for this clone: Its antigen is undetermined.

Study observations and caveats: Partial responders dosed at 0.1-3.0 mg/kg displayed clonal expansion ranking among the lowest. Researchers report that CD8+ T cells had, on average, more expanded clones than CD4+. Blood T cells, both CD4+ and CD8+, expanded clonally by week 6 at 0.1 to 3.0 mg/kg.

The TCR was taken from an adult with an advanced solid tumor such as melanoma, head and neck, liver or kidney cancer. This specimen was CD4+ or CD8+ T cells sorted from blood, taken in a trial of the OX40 agonist ivuxolimab.

The CDR3 bases are TGCGCCAGCAGCCAAGGAATTGCTAGTCCCTACGAGCAGTACTTC. This gives the protein CASSQGIASPYEQYF. The chain joins TRBV4-1 to TRBJ2-7; no firm D call. V lost 1 base, J lost 2 bases, and 12 bases lay in between. In germline, CDR1 is MGHRA, CDR2 YSYEKL. The CDR3 covers 15 residues.